The 30 T cell receptor beta chains reported below all come from one sample, sequenced in a study of blood T cell repertoires in COVID-19. Sequencing was performed with immunoSEQ multiplex PCR; in TCRdb, only in-frame clones are kept and a portion is missing. The table shows about 220,000 clones, with about 79% occurring only once. Sample: PBMCs or T cells enriched from blood (not recorded which). These receptors were taken from a woman aged 55-75 years who had recovered from COVID-19.

The V gene is TRBV3-1 (or the pseudogene TRBV3-2), the J gene TRBJ1-2; TRBD1 might be the D (6 bases). The CDR3 spans 14 residues. The V end lost 4 bases, the J end lost 5 bases, and 14 bases lay between the germline ends. Germline V gene sequence: CDR1 LGHDT, CDR2 YNNKEL (reference sequence). CDR3: CASSPRDIGYGYTF. CDR3 nucleotides: TGTGCCAGCAGCCCCAGGGACATTGGATATGGCTACACCTTC.

This clone appeared a few times. V gene TRBV7-9 combines with J gene TRBJ1-4; 8 bases align to TRBD1. The CDR3 extends over 13 amino acids. Germline assignment: CDR1 SEHNR and CDR2 FQNEAQ (reference sequence). V was pared by 3 bases and J by 8 bases, with 2 bases of the junction left unmatched. For the CDR3, the DNA is TGTGCCAGCAGCTTGTGGACAGGGGAAAAACTGTTTTTT. Amino acids: CASSLWTGEKLFF. Using reference TRBV7-9 and TRBJ1-4 for the parts outside the CDR3, the full variable domain is DTGVSQNPRHKITKRGQNVTFRCDPISEHNRLYWYRQTLGQGPEFLTYFQNEAQLEKSRLLSDRFSAERPKGSFSTLEIQRTEQGDSAMYLCASSLWTGEKLFFGSGTQLSVL.

This clone was counted between two and nine times. The chain has TRBV4-2 and TRBJ2-7, with TRBD1 identical over 9 bases. The CDR3 length is 16 residues. J lost 3 bases, V lost 3 bases, and 9 bases had no gene match. Per the germline V gene, CDR1 is LGHNA and CDR2 is YNFKEQ. CDR3 DNA: TGTGCCAGCAGCCAGGGGGGACAGGGTGGGTACTACGAGCAGTACTTC. It yields the protein CASSQGGQGGYYEQYF.

This chain uses TRBV9 with TRBJ1-2; D unresolved. This CDR3 has 14 residues. Germline V CDR1 and CDR2: SGDLS, YYNGEE. V lost 0 bases to trimming and J lost 0 bases, with 6 bases between them. The CDR3 protein is CASSVGTSNYGYTF. Here the CDR3 DNA reads TGTGCCAGCAGCGTAGGGACTTCTAACTATGGCTACACCTTC.

This chain connects TRBV7-2 to TRBJ1-2; 8 positions match TRBD1. Germline CDR1 SGHTA, CDR2 FQGNSA. The CDR3 is made up of 16 amino acids. V trimming: 2 bases; J trimming: 5 bases; junction bases outside the gene matches: 10. The CDR3 here is CASSLLNSGTGYGYTF. The DNA of the CDR3 is TGTGCCAGCAGCTTACTAAACTCCGGGACAGGATATGGCTACACCTTC.

V gene TRBV2 combines with J gene TRBJ1-2; 8 bases map to TRBD1. The germline CDR1 and CDR2 sequences are SNHLY and FYNNEI. The V and J ends lost 8 bases and 4 bases, in that order; junction bases with no gene match: 9. The CDR3 consists of 14 residues. CDR3: CASLTVDRAYGYTF. The DNA for the CDR3 is TGTGCCAGCTTGACCGTGGACAGGGCCTATGGCTACACCTTC.

This chain links TRBV10-1 with TRBJ2-5; D ambiguous. V lost 2 bases and J lost 3, with 16 bases in between. This CDR3 region has 16 residues. Germline assignment: CDR1 WNHNN and CDR2 SYGVQD (reference sequence). As DNA, the CDR3 is TGCGCCAGCAGTGAGGTCCTAGGTCAGCCTAAAGAGACCCAGTACTTC. This encodes CASSEVLGQPKETQYF.

This clone was seen a few times. The chain uses TRBV5-1 and TRBJ1-2; maybe TRBD1 (5 bases). Trimming stripped 2 bases from V and 5 bases from J, with 7 bases between. The germline V gene encodes CDR1 SGHRS and CDR2 YFSETQ. The CDR3 is made up of 12 amino acids. The CDR3 region is CASSLGDYGYTF. In DNA form, the CDR3 reads TGCGCCAGCAGCTTAGGGGATTATGGCTACACCTTC.

CDR3 nucleotide sequence: TGTGCCAGCAGCCGAGTGGGGGGGAGCGGGAGGCCCCTGAGGTACAATGAGCAGTTCTTC. Amino acids: CASSRVGGSGRPLRYNEQFF. This chain links TRBV3-1 (or the pseudogene TRBV3-2) with TRBJ2-1, with 9 positions matching TRBD2. The CDR3 runs 20 residues. J lost 4 bases, V lost 4 bases, and 20 bases had no gene match. Germline V lookup: CDR1 LGHDT, CDR2 YNNKEL (reference sequence).

The chain uses TRBV7-9 and TRBJ2-7, with 7 bases lining up with TRBD1. The germline V gene has CDR1 SEHNR and CDR2 FQNEAQ (reference sequence). Germline trimming cut 5 bases from V and 2 bases from J; bases unmatched to any gene: 9. The CDR3 totals 15 residues. CDR3 in DNA: TGTGCCAGCAGCCCGCGGACAGGCCCCGCCTACGAGCAGTACTTC. Its translation: CASSPRTGPAYEQYF. The entire variable domain, with the rest obtained from reference TRBV7-9 and TRBJ2-7, is as follows: DTGVSQNPRHKITKRGQNVTFRCDPISEHNRLYWYRQTLGQGPEFLTYFQNEAQLEKSRLLSDRFSAERPKGSFSTLEIQRTEQGDSAMYLCASSPRTGPAYEQYFGPGTRLTVT.

The chain recombines TRBV21-1 with TRBJ2-1; TRBD2, the table's D call, lacks a check against the DNA. TRBV21-1 is a pseudogene. The CDR3 contains 16 residues. CDR3 bases: TGTGCCAGCAGCAAAGCAGGGCGGGAGTATGACAATGAGCAGTTCTTC. This gives the protein CASSKAGREYDNEQFF.

The chain joins TRBV11-2 to TRBJ2-1; no clear D gene. Trimming stripped 5 bases from V and 7 bases from J, with 12 bases between. The germline gives CDR1 SGHAT, CDR2 FQNNGV. The CDR3 contains 13 residues. The CDR3 nucleotides read TGTGCCAGCAGCGTTACCTCACAGAATGAGCAGTTCTTC. It yields the protein CASSVTSQNEQFF.

The genes are TRBV19 and TRBJ2-1, with 15 positions matching TRBD2. Germline V CDR1 and CDR2: LNHDA, SQIVND (reference sequence). This CDR3 spans 18 amino acids. Trimming removed 4 bases from V and 5 bases from J; junction bases left unmatched: 9. Here the CDR3 reads CASSTRTSGRAINNEQFF. Here the CDR3 DNA reads TGTGCCAGTAGTACCCGGACTAGCGGGAGGGCCATTAACAATGAGCAGTTCTTC.

The chain is built from TRBV25-1 and TRBJ2-1; the D is unclear. Germline CDR1 and CDR2: MGHDK and SYGVNS. The CDR3 is 15 amino acids. V lost 6 bases to trimming and J lost 0 bases, with 12 bases between them. CDR3 sequence (DNA): TGTGCCAGCAGCCCTAGGAGCCCCTCCTACAATGAGCAGTTCTTC. The encoded protein is CASSPRSPSYNEQFF.

This clone was counted a few times. This chain uses TRBV25-1 with TRBJ1-3, with a tentative D call TRBD1 (5 bases). Germline V gene data show CDR1 as MGHDK and CDR2 as SYGVNS. V was pared by 4 bases and J by 4 bases, with 11 bases between. This CDR3 has 14 residues. CDR3 protein: CASSVRGAGNTIYF. CDR3 DNA: TGTGCCAGCAGTGTAAGGGGTGCGGGAAACACCATATATTTT.

The V gene is TRBV29-1, the J gene TRBJ1-5; a possible D gene is TRBD1 (6 bases). Germline V lookup: CDR1 SQVTM, CDR2 ANQGSEA. The germline V and J ends were trimmed by 6 bases and 0 bases, with 15 bases remaining between them. The length of the CDR3 is 15 residues. The CDR3: CSVVMGTHSNQPQHF. CDR3 in DNA: TGCAGCGTAGTTATGGGGACACATAGCAATCAGCCCCAGCATTTT.

The CDR3, as DNA: TGTGCCAGCAGTTACGACAGGGGTGGGCCGAATTCACCCCTCCACTTT. Protein sequence: CASSYDRGGPNSPLHF. The chain is built from TRBV6-5 and TRBJ1-6, with TRBD1 identical over 8 bases. This CDR3 comprises 16 residues. In germline, CDR1 is MNHEY, CDR2 SVGAGI. Trimming removed 2 bases from V and 7 bases from J; junction bases left unmatched: 7.

J is TRBJ2-1 and V is TRBV6-5; TRBD2 agrees at 8 bases. V gave up 6 bases and J gave up 4 bases; unmatched junction bases: 8. This CDR3 region has 15 residues. Germline-derived CDR1 and CDR2 are MNHEY and SVGAGI. The CDR3 region has the DNA TGTGCCAGCAGGGGAGAGCGGGGGAATTACAATGAGCAGTTCTTC. It encodes CASRGERGNYNEQFF.

This chain joins TRBV6-6 and TRBJ1-5, with D unclear. CDR1 is MNHNY, CDR2 SVGAGI, per germline (reference sequence). This CDR3 comprises 16 residues. The V end lost 0 bases, the J end lost 7 bases, and 16 bases lay between the germline ends. The CDR3 reads CASSYSERGFKQPQHF. CDR3 coding DNA: TGTGCCAGCAGTTACTCGGAGCGGGGTTTCAAGCAGCCCCAGCATTTT.

The gene calls are TRBV24-1 and TRBJ2-4; TRBD1 matches at 8 bases. V trimming: 4 bases; J trimming: 13 bases; junction bases outside the gene matches: 5. The CDR3 covers 12 residues. Germline V gene sequence: CDR1 KGHDR, CDR2 SFDVKD. The CDR3, as DNA: TGTGCCACCAGTGAGAGGACAGGGAGGCAGTACTTC. Its protein product is CATSERTGRQYF.

The chain joins TRBV18 to TRBJ1-1, with D tentatively TRBD1 (6 bases). Germline values: CDR1 KGHSH, CDR2 LQKENI. There are 15 residues in the CDR3. V gave up 4 bases and J gave up 1 base, with 13 bases separating them. The chain's CDR3 is CASSQGGARNTEAFF. The CDR3 DNA is TGTGCCAGCTCACAGGGGGGGGCCAGGAACACTGAAGCTTTCTTT.

The chain recombines TRBV5-1 with TRBJ1-1; 9 bases align to TRBD1. The CDR3 sequence is 16 residues long. The ends lost 3 bases at V and 5 bases at J; junction bases unmatched: 11. CDR1 SGHRS and CDR2 YFSETQ come from the germline V gene. The CDR3 DNA reads as TGCGCCAGCAGCTCACCTCTGGGACAGGGAAATACTGAAGCTTTCTTT. It encodes CASSSPLGQGNTEAFF.

This chain links TRBV21-1 with TRBJ1-6; the table's TRBD1 call for D was not verified on the DNA. TRBV21-1 is termed a pseudogene. The CDR3 sequence is 16 residues long. The CDR3 loop is CASSKEGARGRSPLHF. The CDR3 nucleotides read TGTGCCAGCAGCAAAGAAGGGGCCAGGGGGCGTTCACCCCTCCACTTT.

The chain couples TRBV18 to TRBJ1-6; 10 nucleotides line up with TRBD1. Losses at the gene ends were 3 bases for V and 0 bases for J; bases not matched to a gene: 5. The length of the CDR3 is 18 residues. In germline, CDR1 is KGHSH, CDR2 LQKENI. CDR3 nucleotides: TGTGCCAGCTCACCCCGGACAGGGGGTAGCTCCTATAATTCACCCCTCCACTTT. Amino acid sequence: CASSPRTGGSSYNSPLHF.

The V gene is TRBV6-5, the J gene TRBJ2-3; a weak D match, TRBD1 (5 bases). CDR3 length: 14 residues. Germline CDR1 MNHEY, CDR2 SVGAGI. Deletions cut 5 bases from V and 7 bases from J, with 16 bases between. The CDR3, as DNA: TGTGCCAGCAGTCCCCGTGGGGCGTGGAATACGCAGTATTTT. Translation gives CASSPRGAWNTQYF.

This sequence joins TRBV27 and TRBJ2-1; possibly TRBD1 for D (5 bases). The CDR3 runs 15 residues. V was cut by 7 bases and J by 5 bases, with 18 bases left in between. Germline values: CDR1 MNHEY, CDR2 SMNVEV (reference sequence). This CDR3 reads CASIRVWGYNNEQFF. Here the CDR3 DNA reads TGTGCCAGCATTAGGGTCTGGGGCTACAACAATGAGCAGTTCTTC.

The chain uses TRBV19 and TRBJ1-2; 7 bases line up with TRBD1. V dropped 3 bases and J dropped 0; count of bases not matched to a gene: 10. The CDR3 contains 17 residues. In germline, CDR1 is LNHDA, CDR2 SQIVND (reference sequence). For the CDR3, the DNA is TGTGCCAGTAGTATTACGGGACAGAGTTTAACTAACTATGGCTACACCTTC. Translation gives CASSITGQSLTNYGYTF.

The CDR3 sequence: CSVGDRWRMNTEAFF. CDR3 nucleotide sequence: TGCAGCGTTGGGGACAGGTGGCGAATGAACACTGAAGCTTTCTTT. The chain has TRBV29-1 and TRBJ1-1, with 8 bases matching TRBD1. The length of the CDR3 is 15 residues. CDR1 is SQVTM and CDR2 is ANQGSEA in the germline V gene. With 4 bases clipped from V and 0 bases from J, the junction kept 7 bases outside the gene matches.

This chain links TRBV29-1 with TRBJ1-2; 7 bases fit TRBD1. The CDR3 covers 14 residues. Germline V gene data show CDR1 as SQVTM and CDR2 as ANQGSEA. V dropped 4 bases and J dropped 4; count of bases not matched to a gene: 9. Here the CDR3 reads CSVVLTGAFYGYTF. The CDR3 DNA sequence: TGCAGCGTTGTCTTAACAGGGGCCTTCTATGGCTACACCTTC.

This chain joins TRBV4-3 and TRBJ1-2; 8 nucleotides line up with TRBD1. V shed 3 bases, J shed 5 bases, and the junction held 17 bases outside the gene matches. The CDR3 has 18 amino acids. The germline CDR1 and CDR2 sequences are LGHNA and YSLEER. The DNA for the CDR3 is TGCGCCAGCAGCCAGGGTAGTTCGGGAACAGGGGGACGGTATGGCTACACCTTC. Its translation: CASSQGSSGTGGRYGYTF.